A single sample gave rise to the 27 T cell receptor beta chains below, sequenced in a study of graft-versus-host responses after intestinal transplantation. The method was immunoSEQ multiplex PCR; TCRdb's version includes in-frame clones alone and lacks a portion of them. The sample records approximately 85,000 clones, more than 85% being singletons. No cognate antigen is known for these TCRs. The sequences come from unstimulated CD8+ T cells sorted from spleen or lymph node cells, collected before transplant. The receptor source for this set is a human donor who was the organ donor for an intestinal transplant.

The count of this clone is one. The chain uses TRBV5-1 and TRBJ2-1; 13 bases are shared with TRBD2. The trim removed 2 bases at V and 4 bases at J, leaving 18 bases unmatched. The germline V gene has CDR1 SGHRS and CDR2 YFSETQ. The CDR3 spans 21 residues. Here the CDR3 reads CASSFPGLAGEWTASYNEQFF. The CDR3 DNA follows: TGCGCCAGCAGCTTCCCCGGACTAGCGGGGGAATGGACGGCGTCTTACAATGAGCAGTTCTTC.

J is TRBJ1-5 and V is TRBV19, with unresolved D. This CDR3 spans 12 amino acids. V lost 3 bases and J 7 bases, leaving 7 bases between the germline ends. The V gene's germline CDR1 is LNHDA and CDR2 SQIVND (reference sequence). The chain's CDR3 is CASSIARQPQHF. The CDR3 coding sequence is TGTGCCAGTAGTATCGCGAGGCAGCCCCAGCATTTT.

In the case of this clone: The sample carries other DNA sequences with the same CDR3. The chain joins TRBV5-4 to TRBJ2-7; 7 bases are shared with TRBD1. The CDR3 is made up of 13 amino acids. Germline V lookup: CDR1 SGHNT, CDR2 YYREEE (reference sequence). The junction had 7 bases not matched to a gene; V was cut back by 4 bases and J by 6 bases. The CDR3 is CASSRTTGAEQYF. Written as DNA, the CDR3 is TGTGCCAGCAGCCGAACTACAGGGGCCGAGCAGTACTTC.

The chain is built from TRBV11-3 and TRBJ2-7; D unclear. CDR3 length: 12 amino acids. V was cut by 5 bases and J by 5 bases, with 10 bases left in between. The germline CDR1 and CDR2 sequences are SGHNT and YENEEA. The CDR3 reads CASSLPRDEQYF. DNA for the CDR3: TGTGCCAGCAGCCTCCCCCGCGACGAGCAGTACTTC. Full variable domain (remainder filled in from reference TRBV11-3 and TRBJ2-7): EAGVVQSPRYKIIEKKQPVAFWCNPISGHNTLYWYLQNLGQGPELLIRYENEEAVDDSQLPKDRFSAERLKGVDSTLKIQPAELGDSAVYLCASSLPRDEQYFGPGTRLTVT.

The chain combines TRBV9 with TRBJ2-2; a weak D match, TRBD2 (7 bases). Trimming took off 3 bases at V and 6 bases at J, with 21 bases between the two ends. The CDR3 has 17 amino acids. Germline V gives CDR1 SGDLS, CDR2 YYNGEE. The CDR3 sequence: CASSALTSQGRAGELFF. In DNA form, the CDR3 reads TGTGCCAGCAGCGCACTGACTAGCCAGGGGAGGGCCGGGGAGCTGTTTTTT.

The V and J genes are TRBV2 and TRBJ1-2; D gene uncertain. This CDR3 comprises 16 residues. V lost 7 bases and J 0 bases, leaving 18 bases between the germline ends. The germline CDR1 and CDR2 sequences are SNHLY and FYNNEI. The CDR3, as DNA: TGTGCCAGCATCAACGGTCACGCGTTAGCTAACTATGGCTACACCTTC. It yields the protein CASINGHALANYGYTF.

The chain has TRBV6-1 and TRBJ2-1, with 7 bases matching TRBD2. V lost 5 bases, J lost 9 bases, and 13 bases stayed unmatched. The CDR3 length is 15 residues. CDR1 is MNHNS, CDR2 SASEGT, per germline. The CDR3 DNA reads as TGTGCCAGCAGTAATCTGGCGGGGGATCTGATTGAGCAGTTCTTC. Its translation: CASSNLAGDLIEQFF.

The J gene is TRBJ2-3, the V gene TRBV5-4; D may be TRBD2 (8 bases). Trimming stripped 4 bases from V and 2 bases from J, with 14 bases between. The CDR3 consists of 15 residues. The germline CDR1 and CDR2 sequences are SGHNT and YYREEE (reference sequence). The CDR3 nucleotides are TGTGCCAGCAGCCCGGGGGGGACAGTCACAGATACGCAGTATTTT. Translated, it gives CASSPGGTVTDTQYF. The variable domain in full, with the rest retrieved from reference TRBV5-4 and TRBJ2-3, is ETGVTQSPTHLIKTRGQQVTLRCSSQSGHNTVSWYQQALGQGPQFIFQYYREEENGRGNFPPRFSGLQFPNYSSELNVNALELDDSALYLCASSPGGTVTDTQYFGPGTRLTVL.

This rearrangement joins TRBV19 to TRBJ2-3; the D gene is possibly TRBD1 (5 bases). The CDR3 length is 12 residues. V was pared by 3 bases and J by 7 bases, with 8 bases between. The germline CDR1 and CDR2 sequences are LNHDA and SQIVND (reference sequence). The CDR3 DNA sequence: TGTGCCAGTAGTATTGAGGACAATACGCAGTATTTT. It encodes CASSIEDNTQYF.

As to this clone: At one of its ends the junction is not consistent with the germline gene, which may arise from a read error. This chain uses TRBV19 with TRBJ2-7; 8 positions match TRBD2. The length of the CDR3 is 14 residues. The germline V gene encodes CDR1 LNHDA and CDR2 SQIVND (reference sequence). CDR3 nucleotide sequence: TGTGCCAGTAGCGCTAGCGGGCCCTCCTACGAGCAGCACTTC. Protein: CASSASGPSYEQHF.

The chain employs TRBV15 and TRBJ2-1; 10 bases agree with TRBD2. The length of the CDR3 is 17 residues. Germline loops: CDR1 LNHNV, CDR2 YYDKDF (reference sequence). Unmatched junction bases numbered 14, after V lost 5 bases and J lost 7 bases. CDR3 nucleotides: TGTGCCACCAGCCCCTACTCCTTAGCGGGAGGCCCTAATGAGCAGTTCTTC. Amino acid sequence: CATSPYSLAGGPNEQFF.

The CDR3 DNA reads as TGTGCCAGCAGTGGCCTCCGACAGGGGGAGTTCCGCCGTGGGCGGCCCCAGCATTTT. This encodes CASSGLRQGEFRRGRPQHF. This sequence joins TRBV6-4 and TRBJ1-5; 9 bases line up with TRBD1. The CDR3 extends over 19 amino acids. With V trimmed by 4 bases and J by 9 bases, 22 bases remained unmatched. The V gene's germline CDR1 is MRHNA and CDR2 SNTAGT.

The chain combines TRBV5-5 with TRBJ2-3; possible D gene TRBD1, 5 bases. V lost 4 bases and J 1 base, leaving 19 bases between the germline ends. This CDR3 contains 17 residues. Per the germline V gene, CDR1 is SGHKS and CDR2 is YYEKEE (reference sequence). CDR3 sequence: CASSGTSGLLGTDTQYF. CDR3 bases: TGTGCCAGCAGCGGAACCTCAGGGTTGCTGGGCACAGATACGCAGTATTTT.

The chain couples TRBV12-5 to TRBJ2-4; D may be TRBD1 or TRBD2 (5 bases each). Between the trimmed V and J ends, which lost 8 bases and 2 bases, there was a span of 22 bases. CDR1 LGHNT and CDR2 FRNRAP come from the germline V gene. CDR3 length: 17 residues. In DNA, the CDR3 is TGTGCTAGTCCCCTCCAGAGGGGCAAGGCGCCCAAAAACATTCAGTACTTC. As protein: CASPLQRGKAPKNIQYF.

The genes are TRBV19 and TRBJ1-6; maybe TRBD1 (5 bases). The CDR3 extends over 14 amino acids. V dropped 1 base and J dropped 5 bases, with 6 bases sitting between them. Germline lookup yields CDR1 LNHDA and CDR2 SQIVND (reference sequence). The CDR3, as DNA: TGTGCCAGTAGTATAGGGGGGAATAATTCACCCCTCCACTTT. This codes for CASSIGGNNSPLHF.

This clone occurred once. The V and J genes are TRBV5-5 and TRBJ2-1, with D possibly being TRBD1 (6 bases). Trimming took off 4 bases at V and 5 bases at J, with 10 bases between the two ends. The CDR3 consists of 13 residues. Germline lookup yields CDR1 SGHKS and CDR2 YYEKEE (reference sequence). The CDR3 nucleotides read TGTGCCAGCAGCGGCTGGACAGACAATGAGCAGTTCTTC. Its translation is CASSGWTDNEQFF.

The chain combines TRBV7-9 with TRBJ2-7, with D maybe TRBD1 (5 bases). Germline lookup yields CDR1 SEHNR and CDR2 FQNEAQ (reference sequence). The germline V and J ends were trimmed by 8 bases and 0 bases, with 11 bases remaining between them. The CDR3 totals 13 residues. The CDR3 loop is CASWPDNSYEQYF. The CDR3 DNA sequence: TGTGCCAGCTGGCCGGACAACTCCTACGAGCAGTACTTC.

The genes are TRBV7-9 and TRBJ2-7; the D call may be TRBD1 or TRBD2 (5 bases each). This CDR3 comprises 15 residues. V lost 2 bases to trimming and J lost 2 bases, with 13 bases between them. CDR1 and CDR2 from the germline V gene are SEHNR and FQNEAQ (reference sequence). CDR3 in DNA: TGTGCCAGCAGCTTAAGAGGGGCCGGGACCTACGAGCAGTACTTC. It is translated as CASSLRGAGTYEQYF.

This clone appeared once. The CDR3 nucleotides are TGTGCCAGCAGCGTAGGGACCTGTTACAATGAGCAGTTCTTC. Translating it yields CASSVGTCYNEQFF. The chain couples TRBV9 to TRBJ2-1; unclear D gene. The V end lost 0 bases, the J end lost 4 bases, and 8 bases lay between the germline ends. The CDR3 is 14 residues long. CDR1 is SGDLS, CDR2 YYNGEE, per germline.

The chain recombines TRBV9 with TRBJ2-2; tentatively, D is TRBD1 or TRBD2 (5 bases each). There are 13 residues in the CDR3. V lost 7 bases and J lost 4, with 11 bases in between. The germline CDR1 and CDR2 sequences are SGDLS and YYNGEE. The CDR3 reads CASVSGLTGELFF. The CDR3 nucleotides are TGTGCCAGCGTCTCGGGGCTCACCGGGGAGCTGTTTTTT.

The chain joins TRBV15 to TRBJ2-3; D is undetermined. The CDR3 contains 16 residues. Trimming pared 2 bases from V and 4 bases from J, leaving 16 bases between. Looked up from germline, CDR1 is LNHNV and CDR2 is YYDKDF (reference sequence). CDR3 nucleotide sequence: TGTGCCACCAGCAGACCCCGTCGTGGGAACCCAGATACGCAGTATTTT. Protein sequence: CATSRPRRGNPDTQYF.

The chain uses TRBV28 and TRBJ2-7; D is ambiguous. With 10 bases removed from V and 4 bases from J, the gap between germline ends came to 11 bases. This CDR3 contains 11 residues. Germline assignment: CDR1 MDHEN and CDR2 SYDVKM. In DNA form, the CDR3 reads TGTGCCACTCGTATACTTTACGAGCAGTACTTC. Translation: CATRILYEQYF.

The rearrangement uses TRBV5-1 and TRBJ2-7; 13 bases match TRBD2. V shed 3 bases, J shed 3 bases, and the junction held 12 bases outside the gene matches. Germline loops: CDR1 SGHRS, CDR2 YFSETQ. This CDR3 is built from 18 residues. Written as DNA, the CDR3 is TGCGCCAGCAGCTCCGGTGGACTAGCGGGGGACGCGGACTACGAGCAGTACTTC. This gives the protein CASSSGGLAGDADYEQYF.

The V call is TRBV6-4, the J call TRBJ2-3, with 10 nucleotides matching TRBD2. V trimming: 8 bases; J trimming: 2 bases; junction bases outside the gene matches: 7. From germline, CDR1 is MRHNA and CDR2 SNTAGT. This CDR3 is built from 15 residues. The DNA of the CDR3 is TGTGCCAGCTCGTCGAGCGGGGGGGCCACAGATACGCAGTATTTT. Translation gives CASSSSGGATDTQYF.

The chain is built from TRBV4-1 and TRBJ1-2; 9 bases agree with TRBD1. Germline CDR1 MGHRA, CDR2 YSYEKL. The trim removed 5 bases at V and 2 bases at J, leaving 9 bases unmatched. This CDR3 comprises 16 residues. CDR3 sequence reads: CASSAWTGAVNYGYTF. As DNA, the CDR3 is TGCGCCAGCAGCGCTTGGACAGGGGCGGTAAACTATGGCTACACCTTC.

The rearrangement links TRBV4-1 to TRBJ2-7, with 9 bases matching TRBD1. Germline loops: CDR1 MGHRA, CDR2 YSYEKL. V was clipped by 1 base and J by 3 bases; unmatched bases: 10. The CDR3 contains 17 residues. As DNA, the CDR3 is TGCGCCAGCAGCCAAGGACTTGCGGGACAGGGTTTCTACGAGCAGTACTTC. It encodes CASSQGLAGQGFYEQYF.

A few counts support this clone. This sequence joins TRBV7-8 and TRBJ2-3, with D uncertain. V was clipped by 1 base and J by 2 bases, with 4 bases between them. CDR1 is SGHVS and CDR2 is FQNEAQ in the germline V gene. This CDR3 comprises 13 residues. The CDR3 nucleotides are TGTGCCAGCAGCTTAGAGGCCACAGATACGCAGTATTTT. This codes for CASSLEATDTQYF. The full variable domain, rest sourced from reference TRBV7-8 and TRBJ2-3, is GAGVSQSPRYKVAKRGQDVALRCDPISGHVSLFWYQQALGQGPEFLTYFQNEAQLDKSGLPSDRFFAERPEGSVSTLKIQRTQQEDSAVYLCASSLEATDTQYFGPGTRLTVL.